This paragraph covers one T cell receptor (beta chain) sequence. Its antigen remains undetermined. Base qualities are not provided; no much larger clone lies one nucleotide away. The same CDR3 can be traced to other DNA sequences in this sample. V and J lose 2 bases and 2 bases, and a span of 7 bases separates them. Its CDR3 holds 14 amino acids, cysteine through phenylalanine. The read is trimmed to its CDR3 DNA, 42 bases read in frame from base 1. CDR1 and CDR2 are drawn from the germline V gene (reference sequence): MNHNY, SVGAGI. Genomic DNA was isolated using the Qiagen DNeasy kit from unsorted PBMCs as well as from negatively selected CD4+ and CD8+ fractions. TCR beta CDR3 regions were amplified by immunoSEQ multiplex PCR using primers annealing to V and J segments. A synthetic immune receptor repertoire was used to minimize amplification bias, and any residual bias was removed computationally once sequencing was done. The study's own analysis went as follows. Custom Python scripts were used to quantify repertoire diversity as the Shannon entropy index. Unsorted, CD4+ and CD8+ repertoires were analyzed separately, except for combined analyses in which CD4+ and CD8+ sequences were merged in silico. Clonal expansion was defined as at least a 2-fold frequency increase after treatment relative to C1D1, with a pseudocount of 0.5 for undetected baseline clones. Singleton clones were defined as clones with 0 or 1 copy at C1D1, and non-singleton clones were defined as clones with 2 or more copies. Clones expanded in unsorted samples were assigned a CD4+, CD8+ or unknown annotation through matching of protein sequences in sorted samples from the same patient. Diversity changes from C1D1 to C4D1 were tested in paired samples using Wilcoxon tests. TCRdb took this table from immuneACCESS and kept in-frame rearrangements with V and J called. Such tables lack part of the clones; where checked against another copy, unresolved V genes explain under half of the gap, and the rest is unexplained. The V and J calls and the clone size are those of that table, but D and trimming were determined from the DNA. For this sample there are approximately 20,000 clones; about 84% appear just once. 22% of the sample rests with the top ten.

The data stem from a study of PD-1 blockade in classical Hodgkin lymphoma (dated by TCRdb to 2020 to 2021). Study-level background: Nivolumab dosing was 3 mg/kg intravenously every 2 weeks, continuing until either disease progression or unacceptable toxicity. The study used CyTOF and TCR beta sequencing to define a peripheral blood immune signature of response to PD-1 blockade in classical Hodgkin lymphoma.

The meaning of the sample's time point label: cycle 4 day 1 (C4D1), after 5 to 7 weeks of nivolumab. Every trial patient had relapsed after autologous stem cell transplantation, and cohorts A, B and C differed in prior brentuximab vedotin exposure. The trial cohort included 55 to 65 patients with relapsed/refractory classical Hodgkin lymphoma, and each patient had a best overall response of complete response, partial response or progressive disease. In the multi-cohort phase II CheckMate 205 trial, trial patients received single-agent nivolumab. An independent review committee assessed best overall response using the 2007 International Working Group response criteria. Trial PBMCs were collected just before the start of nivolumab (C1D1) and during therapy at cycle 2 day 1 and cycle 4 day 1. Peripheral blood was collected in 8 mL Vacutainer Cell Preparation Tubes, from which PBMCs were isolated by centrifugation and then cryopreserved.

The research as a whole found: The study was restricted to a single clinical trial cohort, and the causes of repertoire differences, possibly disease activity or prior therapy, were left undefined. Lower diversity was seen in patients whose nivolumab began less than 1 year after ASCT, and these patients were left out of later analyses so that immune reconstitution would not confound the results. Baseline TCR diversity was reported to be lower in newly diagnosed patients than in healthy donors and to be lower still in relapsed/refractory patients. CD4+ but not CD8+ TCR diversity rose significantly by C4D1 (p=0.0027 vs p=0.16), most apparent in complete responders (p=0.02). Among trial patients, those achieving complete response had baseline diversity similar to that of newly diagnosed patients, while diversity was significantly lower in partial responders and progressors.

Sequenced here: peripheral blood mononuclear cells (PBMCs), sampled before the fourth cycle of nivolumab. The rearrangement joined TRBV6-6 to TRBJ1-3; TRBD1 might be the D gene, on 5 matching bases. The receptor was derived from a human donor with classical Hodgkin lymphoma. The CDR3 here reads CASSYGGTGNTIYF. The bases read TGTGCCAGCAGTTACGGGGGAACTGGAAACACCATATATTTT.